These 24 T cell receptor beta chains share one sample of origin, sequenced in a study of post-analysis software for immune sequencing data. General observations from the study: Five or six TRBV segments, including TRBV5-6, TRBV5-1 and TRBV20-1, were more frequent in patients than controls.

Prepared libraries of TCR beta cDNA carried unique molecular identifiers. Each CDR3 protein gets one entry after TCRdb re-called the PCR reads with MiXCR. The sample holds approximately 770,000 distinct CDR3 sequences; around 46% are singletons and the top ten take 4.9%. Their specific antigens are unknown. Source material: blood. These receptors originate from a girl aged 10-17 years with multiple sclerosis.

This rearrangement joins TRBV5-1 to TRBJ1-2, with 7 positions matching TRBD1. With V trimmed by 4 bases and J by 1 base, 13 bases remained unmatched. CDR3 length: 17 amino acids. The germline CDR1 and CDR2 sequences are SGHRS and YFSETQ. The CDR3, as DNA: TGCGCCAGCAGCCTCTCCCCCCCGGGACAGCGTAACTATGGCTACACCTTC. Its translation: CASSLSPPGQRNYGYTF.

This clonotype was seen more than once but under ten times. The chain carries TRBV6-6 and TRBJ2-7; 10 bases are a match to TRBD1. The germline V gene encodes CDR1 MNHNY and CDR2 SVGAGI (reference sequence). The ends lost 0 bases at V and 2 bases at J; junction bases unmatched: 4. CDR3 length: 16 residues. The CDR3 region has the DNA TGTGCCAGCAGTTACTCGGGACAGGGGTGGCCCTACGAGCAGTACTTC. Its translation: CASSYSGQGWPYEQYF.

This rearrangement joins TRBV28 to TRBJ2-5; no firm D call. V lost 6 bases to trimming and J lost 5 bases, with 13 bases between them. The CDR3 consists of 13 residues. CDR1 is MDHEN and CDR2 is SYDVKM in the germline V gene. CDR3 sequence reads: CASSTPVGETQYF. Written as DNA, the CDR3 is TGTGCCAGCAGCACTCCGGTAGGGGAGACCCAGTACTTC. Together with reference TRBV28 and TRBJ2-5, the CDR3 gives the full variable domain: DVKVTQSSRYLVKRTGEKVFLECVQDMDHENMFWYRQDPGLGLRLIYFSYDVKMKEKGDIPEGYSVSREKKERFSLILESASTNQTSMYLCASSTPVGETQYFGPGTRLLVL.

CDR3 nucleotides: TGTGCCACTTCTGGACAGACCCAAGAGACCCAGTACTTC. It yields the protein CATSGQTQETQYF. The chain couples TRBV5-5 to TRBJ2-5; possibly TRBD1 for D (6 bases). Trimming took off 9 bases at V and 1 base at J, with 13 bases between the two ends. The CDR3 is 13 residues long. The V gene's germline CDR1 is SGHKS and CDR2 YYEKEE (reference sequence).

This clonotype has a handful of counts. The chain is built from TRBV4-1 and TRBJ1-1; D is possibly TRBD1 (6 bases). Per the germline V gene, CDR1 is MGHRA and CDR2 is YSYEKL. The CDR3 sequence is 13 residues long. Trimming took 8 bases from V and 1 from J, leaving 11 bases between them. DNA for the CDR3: TGCGCCAGCGGAGGACAGACGAACACTGAAGCTTTCTTT. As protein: CASGGQTNTEAFF.

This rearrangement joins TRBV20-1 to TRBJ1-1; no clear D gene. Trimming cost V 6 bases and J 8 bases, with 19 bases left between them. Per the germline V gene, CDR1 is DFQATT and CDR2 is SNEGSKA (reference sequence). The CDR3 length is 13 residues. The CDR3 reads CSAEDVYSPEAFF. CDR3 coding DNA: TGCAGTGCCGAAGACGTCTACTCCCCCGAAGCTTTCTTT.

The CDR3: CASSPPLDGIQYF. In DNA, the CDR3 is TGTGCCAGCAGCCCCCCCCTAGATGGCATTCAGTACTTC. V and J are TRBV7-9 and TRBJ2-4; no clear D gene. There are 13 residues in the CDR3. The germline V gene encodes CDR1 SEHNR and CDR2 FQNEAQ (reference sequence). The V end lost 5 bases, the J end lost 9 bases, and 14 bases lay between the germline ends.

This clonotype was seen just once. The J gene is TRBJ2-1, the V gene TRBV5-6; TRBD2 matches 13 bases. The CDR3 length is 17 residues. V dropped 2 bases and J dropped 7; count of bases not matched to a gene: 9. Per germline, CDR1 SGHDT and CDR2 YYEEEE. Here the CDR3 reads CASSFLTSGLAGNEQFF. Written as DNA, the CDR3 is TGTGCCAGCAGCTTCCTAACGTCGGGACTAGCGGGGAATGAGCAGTTCTTC.

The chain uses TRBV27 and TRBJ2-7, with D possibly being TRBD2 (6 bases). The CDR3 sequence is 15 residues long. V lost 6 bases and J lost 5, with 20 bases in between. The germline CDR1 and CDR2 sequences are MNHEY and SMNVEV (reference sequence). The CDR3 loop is CASSSGKLALDEQYF. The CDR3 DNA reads TGTGCCAGCAGCTCTGGGAAACTAGCTCTGGACGAGCAGTACTTC.

The CDR3: CASSPPTGTYNEQFF. DNA of the CDR3: TGTGCCAGCAGCCCACCGACGGGGACGTACAATGAGCAGTTCTTC. This rearrangement joins TRBV7-9 to TRBJ2-1; D assignment may be TRBD1 or TRBD2 (5 bases each). Germline V CDR1 and CDR2: SEHNR, FQNEAQ (reference sequence). The ends were cut back, 5 bases at V and 4 bases at J, with 15 bases in the middle. The CDR3 extends over 15 amino acids.

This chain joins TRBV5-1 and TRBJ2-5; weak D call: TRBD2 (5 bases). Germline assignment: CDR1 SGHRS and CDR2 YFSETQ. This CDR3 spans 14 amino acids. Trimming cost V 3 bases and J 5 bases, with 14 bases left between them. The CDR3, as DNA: TGCGCCAGCAGCTCCACGACGGGGTTGGAGACCCAGTACTTC. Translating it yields CASSSTTGLETQYF.

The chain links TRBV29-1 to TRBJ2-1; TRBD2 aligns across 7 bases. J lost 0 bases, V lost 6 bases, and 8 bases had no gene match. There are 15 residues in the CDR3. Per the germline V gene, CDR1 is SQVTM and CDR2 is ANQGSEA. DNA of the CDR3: TGCAGCGTGAGAAAGAGCGGGACCTCCTACAATGAGCAGTTCTTC. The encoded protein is CSVRKSGTSYNEQFF.

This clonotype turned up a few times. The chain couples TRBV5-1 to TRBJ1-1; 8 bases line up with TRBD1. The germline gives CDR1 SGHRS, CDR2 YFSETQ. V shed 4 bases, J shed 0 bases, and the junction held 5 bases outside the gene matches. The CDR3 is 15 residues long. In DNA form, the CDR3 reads TGCGCCAGCAGCACCGGACAGGGATTGAACACTGAAGCTTTCTTT. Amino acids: CASSTGQGLNTEAFF.

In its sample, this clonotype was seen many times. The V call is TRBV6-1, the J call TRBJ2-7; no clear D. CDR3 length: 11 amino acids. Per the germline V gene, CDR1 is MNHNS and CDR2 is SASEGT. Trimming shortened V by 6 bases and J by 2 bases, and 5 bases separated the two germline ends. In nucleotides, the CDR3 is TGTGCCAGCAGGGCGACCTACGAGCAGTACTTC. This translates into CASRATYEQYF.

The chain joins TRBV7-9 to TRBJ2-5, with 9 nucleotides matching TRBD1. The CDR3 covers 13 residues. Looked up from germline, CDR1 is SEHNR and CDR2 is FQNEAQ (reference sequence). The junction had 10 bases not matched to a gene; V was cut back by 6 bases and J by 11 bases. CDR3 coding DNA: TGTGCCAGCAGGGGGACAGGGAGTAATGAGCAGTACTTC. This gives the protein CASRGTGSNEQYF.

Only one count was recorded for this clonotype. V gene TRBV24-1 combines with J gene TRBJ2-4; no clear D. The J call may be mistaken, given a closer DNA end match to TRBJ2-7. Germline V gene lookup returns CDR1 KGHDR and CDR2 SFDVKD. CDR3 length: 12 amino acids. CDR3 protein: CATSDLHDEQYF. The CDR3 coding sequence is TGTGCCACCAGTGATTTGCACGACGAGCAGTACTTC.

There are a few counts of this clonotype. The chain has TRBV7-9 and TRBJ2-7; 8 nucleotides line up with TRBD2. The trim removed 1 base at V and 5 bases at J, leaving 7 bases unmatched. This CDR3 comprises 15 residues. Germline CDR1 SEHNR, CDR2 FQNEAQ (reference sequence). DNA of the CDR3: TGTGCCAGCAGCTTAGAGGGCGGGAGGATCCACGAGCAGTACTTC. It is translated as CASSLEGGRIHEQYF.

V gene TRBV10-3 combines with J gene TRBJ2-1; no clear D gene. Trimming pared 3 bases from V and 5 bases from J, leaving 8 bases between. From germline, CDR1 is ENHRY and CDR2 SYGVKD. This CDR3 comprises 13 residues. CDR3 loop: CAISELGHNEQFF. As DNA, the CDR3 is TGTGCCATCAGTGAATTAGGACACAATGAGCAGTTCTTC.

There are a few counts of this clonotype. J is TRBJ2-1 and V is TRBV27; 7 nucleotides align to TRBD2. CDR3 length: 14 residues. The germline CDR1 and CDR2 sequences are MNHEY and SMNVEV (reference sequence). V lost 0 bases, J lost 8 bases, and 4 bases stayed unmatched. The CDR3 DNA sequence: TGTGCCAGCAGTTTATCGTTGCTAGCGGATGAGCAGTTCTTC. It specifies CASSLSLLADEQFF.

CDR3 DNA: TGTGCCAGCAGCTTCCTGGGTGGTGAGCAGTTCTTC. Its translation is CASSFLGGEQFF. This chain links TRBV7-9 with TRBJ2-1; D gene ambiguous. Trimming removed 3 bases at V and 9 bases at J, with 9 bases between. The CDR3 spans 12 residues. Germline CDR1 SEHNR, CDR2 FQNEAQ (reference sequence). The whole variable domain, remainder taken from reference TRBV7-9 and TRBJ2-1, is DTGVSQNPRHKITKRGQNVTFRCDPISEHNRLYWYRQTLGQGPEFLTYFQNEAQLEKSRLLSDRFSAERPKGSFSTLEIQRTEQGDSAMYLCASSFLGGEQFFGPGTRLTVL.

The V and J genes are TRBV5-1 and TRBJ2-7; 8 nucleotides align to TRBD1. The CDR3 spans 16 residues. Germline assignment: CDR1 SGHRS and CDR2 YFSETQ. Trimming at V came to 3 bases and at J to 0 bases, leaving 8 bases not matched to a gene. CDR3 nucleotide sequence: TGCGCCAGCAGCTCTCGGGACAGGACCCGCTCCTACGAGCAGTACTTC. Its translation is CASSSRDRTRSYEQYF.

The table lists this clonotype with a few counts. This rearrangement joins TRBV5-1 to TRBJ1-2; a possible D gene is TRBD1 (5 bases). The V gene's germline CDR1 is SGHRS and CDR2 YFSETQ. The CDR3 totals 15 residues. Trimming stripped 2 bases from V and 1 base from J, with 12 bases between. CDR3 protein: CASSLKGPNNYGYTF. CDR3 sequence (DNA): TGCGCCAGCAGCTTAAAGGGACCGAATAACTATGGCTACACCTTC. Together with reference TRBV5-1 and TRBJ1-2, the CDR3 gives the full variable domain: KAGVTQTPRYLIKTRGQQVTLSCSPISGHRSVSWYQQTPGQGLQFLFEYFSETQRNKGNFPGRFSGRQFSNSRSEMNVSTLELGDSALYLCASSLKGPNNYGYTFGSGTRLTVV.

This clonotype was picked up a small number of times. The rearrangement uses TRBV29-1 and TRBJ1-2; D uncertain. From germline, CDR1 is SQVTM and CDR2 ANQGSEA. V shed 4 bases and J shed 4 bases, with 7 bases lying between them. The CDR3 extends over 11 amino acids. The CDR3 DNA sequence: TGCAGCGTTGGTGATCTCTATGGCTACACCTTC. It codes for CSVGDLYGYTF.

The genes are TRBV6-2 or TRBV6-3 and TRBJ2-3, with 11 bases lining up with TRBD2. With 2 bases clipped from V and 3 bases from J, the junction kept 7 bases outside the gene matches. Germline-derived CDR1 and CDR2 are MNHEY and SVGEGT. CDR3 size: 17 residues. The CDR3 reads CASSYGASGRWTDTQYF. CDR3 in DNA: TGTGCCAGCAGTTACGGGGCTAGCGGGAGGTGGACAGATACGCAGTATTTT.